Reported below is one T cell receptor beta chain. Its binding antigen is unknown. It has no much larger one-base neighbor in the sample; base qualities were not kept. This entry belongs to a study of cytomegalovirus exposure and HLA in healthy donors (dated 2017 in TCRdb). General notes on the study: An earlier analysis of 587 of the donors reported around 280 Gb of sequence data and 117 million unique TCR beta sequences obtained from 180 million or so T cells. The genetic ancestry cluster associated with self-reported Caucasian donors included roughly 84% of the roughly 390 genotyped donors. Genome-wide SNP genotypes for about 65% of the 666 donors were used in a later genetic analysis, which treated that subset as a discovery cohort. The study aimed to test whether cataloging public T cell receptors could reveal signatures of past pathogen exposure. In a later analysis, previously published TCR beta repertoires from roughly 710 donors were re-analyzed and high-resolution HLA genotyping was added so that TCR occurrence patterns could be studied. Typing coverage differed by locus: A, B, C, DRB1 and DQB1 were typed in roughly 620-640 donors, DQA1 in 500 to 550, DPA1 in some 610, and DPB1 in roughly 450. An early release that covered 640 HLA-typed donors contained approximately 320 gigabases of sequencing data and tens of millions of unique TCR sequences. On average, 235,054 unique TCR beta nucleotide sequences were sequenced per donor among a few hundred genotyped donors of the cohort, with roughly 18% of those sequences being non-productive. To decide whether each TCR beta V gene segment behaved as functional or pseudogenic, an earlier analysis of 587 of the donors relied on high-throughput TCR beta sequencing. All discovery cohort repertoires had been generated on a single sequencing platform. Rather than using new phenotypic data, the later analysis identified candidate immune exposures from TCR beta sequences and from how often those sequences occurred across donors. A separate validation cohort of roughly 110 different subjects was used in addition to the roughly 700-subject first cohort. The T cell repertoires of about 700 subjects were profiled by immunosequencing and related to cytomegalovirus serostatus. Roughly five DR-DQ haplotypes were treated as single units for association and clustering because of strong linkage in the cohort. Class I and class II HLA loci were covered by the typing at four-digit resolution. The study combined high-throughput TCR immunosequencing, statistical association of individual TCRs with disease status, and machine learning to predict cytomegalovirus infection status. Donor age, sex, ethnicity and CMV serostatus were compiled together with the repertoire data. General conclusions and limits of the study: Specific HLA alleles were associated with some 15,000 TCR beta sequences at a false discovery rate of 0.05 in a later analysis. In this cohort, only TCR beta chains were sequenced, and detectable features were limited by the absence of alpha or paired-chain data. Approximately 16 rarely observed V segments, including chromosome 9 orphons, were excluded from the earlier analysis of about 500 of the donors because counts were too low. The study gave a list of about 170 TCR beta chains associated with cytomegalovirus. A cluster of highly shared sequence variants was judged likely to be a technical artifact of the sequencing pipeline. Most TCR sequences were observed very rarely across donors, whereas some public TCRs were present in many individuals. V-gene and J-gene trimming of TCR beta chains was associated with a missense DCLRE1C variant in a later genetic analysis, and the association was replicated in an independent cohort. A later analysis reported that several top co-occurrence clusters appeared linked to parvovirus B19, influenza, CMV and Epstein-Barr virus. Presence/absence analyses assumed roughly uniform sequencing depth across donors, an assumption that may not hold. Some IMGT-functional V segments, including TRBV6-2 and TRBV6-3, could not be told apart with the 87-base-pair reads, so those segments were excluded. For the cohort, immune exposure information was limited to CMV serostatus. A further reported finding was that TCR beta sequences accurately predicted the HLA-A and HLA-B alleles for most subjects in the first cohort. Because HLA typing was unavailable for some donors at each locus, only the typed subset was used in association tests. The classifier was reported to diagnose cytomegalovirus status with high specificity and sensitivity in both the original cohort and the validation cohort. In a later analysis, the rate of TCR association differed among HLA loci, with DRB1 alleles having the most associated TCRs and HLA-C alleles having the fewest. In vitro tests confirmed that a few of the cytomegalovirus-associated TCR beta chains recognize cytomegalovirus antigens. A later analysis found that HLA-associated TCR beta chains were more clonally expanded and had lower generation probabilities than equally common non-associated chains. The authors suggested that the approach could potentially be extended to other disease states and immunological phenotypes. According to a later analysis, most CMV-associated TCR beta chains appeared to be HLA-restricted, and the HLA associations seemed to be driven largely by CMV exposure. Strong co-occurrence of HLA alleles, especially DR and DQ, made assigning TCR associations to individual alleles difficult. In an earlier analysis of several hundred of the donors, most TCR beta V segments were observed in productive rearrangements about 87% or about 30% of the time, broadly matching IMGT annotations. According to a later genetic analysis, donors in an Asian-associated ancestry cluster had fewer N-insertions in productive TCRs than the approximately 690-donor mean. Correlated functional status among segregating V segments might be attributable to linkage disequilibrium, but an unknown experimental factor could not be ruled out.

In total, around 600 healthy bone marrow donors made up the cohort. At the time of sampling, all cohort members were nominally healthy, though unrecorded immune exposures were likely present. The donor was CMV seronegative and belonged to the group of around 400 seronegative cohort members. Every donor gave a peripheral blood sample, and the peripheral blood mononuclear cells from that sample were used for TCR beta sequencing. The Qiagen DNeasy Blood Extraction Kit was used to extract genomic DNA from the blood cell samples. To prepare the library, the immunoSEQ multiplex PCR assay was applied. For the multiplex PCR, a mixture combining 60 forward primers for TCR Vbeta segments and 13 reverse primers for TCR Jbeta segments was used. The CDR3 region of rearranged TCR beta genes was amplified from genomic DNA by a multiplex PCR assay. The Illumina HiSeq System was used to sequence the amplified TCR beta libraries as 87-base-pair reads. The authors processed their data as follows. Across the 670 or so repertoires, a later analysis counted around 80 million unique TCR beta chains, 9.5 million to 12 million of which were shared by at least two donors. A nearest-neighbor algorithm error-corrected the raw reads and collapsed the reads into unique sequences, merging closely related sequences to remove PCR and sequencing errors. To assign V, D and J gene segments, CDR3 sequences were aligned to IMGT reference sequences. For a sequence to be retained, at least a six-nucleotide match to both a V gene segment and a J gene segment was required. A rearrangement counted as productive if the CDR3 had no stop codons and remained in frame with V and J, and every other rearrangement counted as non-productive. Following IMGT convention, CDR3 was defined as the stretch from the second conserved V-encoded cysteine up to the conserved J-encoded phenylalanine. In an earlier analysis of around 570 of the donors, sequences lacking an unambiguous match to a single V gene segment were excluded. In an earlier analysis of around 590 of the donors, a V segment was called functional when productive rearrangements were above 56.7%, and segregating when the standard deviation between donors exceeded 5%. To diagnose cytomegalovirus status from the catalog of TCR beta chain sequences, a statistical classification framework was built. In a later analysis, V and J genes were assigned by comparing TCR nucleotide sequences against IMGT/GENE-DB human TR gene sequences. A later analysis assigned CDR3 sequences and most-parsimonious VDJ recombination scenarios with the TCRdist pipeline. In a later analysis, every TCR beta chain was defined by the combination of its CDR3 amino acid sequence and its V-gene family, and reads without a unique V-gene family were dropped. As a way to deal with suspected cross-contamination and a sequencing artifact, a later analysis dropped 450 to 700 nucleotide sequences that were highly shared and had low generation probability. A later analysis calculated a clonal expansion index for each public chain from normalized within-repertoire ranks of inferred template counts. In a later analysis, generation probabilities were computed with a VDJ recombination model fitted to out-of-frame rearrangements, and the resulting probabilities were checked against IGoR. A later analysis scored TCR-TCR, TCR-HLA and TCR-CMV co-occurrence with hypergeometric tests, applying a repertoire-size bias correction to TCR pairs. False discovery rates were estimated in a later analysis by permuting HLA or CMV assignments 20 times. In a later analysis, co-occurring TCRs were grouped with DBSCAN, and TCRdist sequence similarity was added when clustering was performed within HLA-allele-positive subsets. Co-occurrence clustering excluded repertoires with fewer than 30,000 or more than 120,000 public chains, plus five with anomalous nucleotide sharing. TCRdb holds this immuneACCESS table with in-frame rearrangements only. Some clones are missing; in checked studies, unresolved V genes explain under half, and the rest has no known cause. V and J calls and clone size come straight from that table; D and trimming were deduced from the DNA. The sample includes 120,000 to 150,000 clones, with over 60% observed a single time. In total, the top ten clones hold over 2% of the sample.

V and J lose 2 bases and 0 bases, and a span of 8 bases separates them. CDR1 is given as SGHAT and CDR2 as FQNNGV, both from the germline V gene. Inclusive of the bounding cysteine and phenylalanine, the CDR3 is 15 residues long. The DNA shown is the 45-base CDR3, in frame from base 1. The sample was PBMCs. This TCR came from a man in his forties or fifties in good health and CMV-seronegative. The rearranged chain carries TRBV11-2 and TRBJ2-1, with TRBD2 perhaps the D gene, on 6 matching bases. The sequenced DNA: TGTGCCAGCAGCTTACAGCGGGTCTCCTACAATGAGCAGTTCTTC. Translated, it gives CASSLQRVSYNEQFF.